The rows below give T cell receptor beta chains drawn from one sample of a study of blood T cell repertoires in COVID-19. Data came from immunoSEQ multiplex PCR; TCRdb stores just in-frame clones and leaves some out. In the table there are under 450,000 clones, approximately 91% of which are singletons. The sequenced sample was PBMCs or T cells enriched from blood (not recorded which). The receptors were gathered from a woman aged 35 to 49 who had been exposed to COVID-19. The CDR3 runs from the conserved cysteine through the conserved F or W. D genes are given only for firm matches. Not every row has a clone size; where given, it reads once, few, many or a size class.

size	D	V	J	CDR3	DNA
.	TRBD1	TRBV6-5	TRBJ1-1	CASSYGTGGLNTEAFF	TGTGCCAGCAGTTACGGTACAGGGGGCTTGAACACTGAAGCTTTCTTT
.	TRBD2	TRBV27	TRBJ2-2	CASSFRAFGTTNTGELFF	TGTGCCAGCAGTTTTCGGGCTTTCGGGACTACCAACACCGGGGAGCTGTTTTTT
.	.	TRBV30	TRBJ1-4	CAWRTGTLEKLFF	TGTGCCTGGAGGACGGGGACTTTGGAAAAACTGTTTTTT
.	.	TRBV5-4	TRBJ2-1	CASSVSGNEQFF	TGTGCCAGCAGCGTCTCAGGGAATGAGCAGTTCTTC
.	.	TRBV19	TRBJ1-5	CASSGDRLNQPQHF	TGTGCCAGTAGTGGCGACAGGCTAAATCAGCCCCAGCATTTT
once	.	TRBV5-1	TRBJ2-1	CASSLDRGWEQFF	TGCGCCAGCAGCTTGGATAGAGGGTGGGAGCAGTTCTTC
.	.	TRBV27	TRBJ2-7	CASSLMVDSPEYF	TGTGCCAGCAGCCTCATGGTGGACTCCCCAGAGTACTTC
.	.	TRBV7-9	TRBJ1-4	CASSLELGAGEKLFF	TGTGCCAGCAGCTTAGAACTGGGGGCAGGAGAAAAACTGTTTTTT
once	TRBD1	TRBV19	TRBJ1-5	CASNTGGQPQHF	TGTGCCAGTAATACAGGGGGTCAGCCCCAGCATTTT
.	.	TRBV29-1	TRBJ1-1	CSVEVSPGGSTEAFF	TGCAGCGTTGAAGTCTCCCCCGGAGGGAGCACTGAAGCTTTCTTT
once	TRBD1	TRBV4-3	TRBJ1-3	CASSQGQGLTGNTIYF	TGCGCCAGCAGCCAAGGACAGGGGTTGACTGGAAACACCATATATTTT
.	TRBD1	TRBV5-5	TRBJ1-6	CASSTAQGARYNSPLHF	TGTGCCAGCAGTACAGCCCAGGGGGCGCGTTATAATTCACCCCTCCACTTT
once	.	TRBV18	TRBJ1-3	CASSPSPLPPGNTIYF	TGTGCCAGCTCACCTAGTCCATTACCCCCTGGAAACACCATATATTTT
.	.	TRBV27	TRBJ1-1	CATRQGYPNTEAFF	TGTGCCACCCGTCAGGGGTATCCGAACACTGAAGCTTTCTTT
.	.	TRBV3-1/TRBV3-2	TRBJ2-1	CASSQVWRGENEQFF	TGTGCCAGCAGCCAAGTATGGCGGGGAGAAAATGAGCAGTTCTTC
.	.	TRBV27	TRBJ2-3	CASQGLTDTQYF	TGTGCCAGTCAGGGGTTGACAGATACGCAGTATTTT
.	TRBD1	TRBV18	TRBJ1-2	CASSHSRDRLHF	TGTGCCAGCTCCCACAGCCGGGACAGGCTCCACTTC
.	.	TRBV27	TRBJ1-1	CASHADTFTLLRYFMNTEAFF	TGTGCCAGCCACGCAGACACGTTTACGCTTCTTAGGTACTTCATGAACACTGAAGCTTTCTTT
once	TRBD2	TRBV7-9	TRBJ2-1	CASSFSLAGVVLYNEQFF	TGTGCCAGCAGCTTTTCACTAGCGGGAGTGGTCCTCTACAATGAGCAGTTCTTC
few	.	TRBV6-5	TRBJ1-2	CAVRGDGYTF	TGTGCCGTCCGGGGAGATGGCTACACCTTC
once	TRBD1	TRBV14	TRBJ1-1	CASSHTRGRNTEAFF	TGTGCCAGCAGCCACACGAGGGGGCGGAACACTGAAGCTTTCTTT
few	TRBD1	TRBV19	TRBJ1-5	CASSIAYSRDRGKSNQPQHF	TGTGCCAGTAGTATTGCCTATTCCCGGGACAGGGGGAAGAGCAATCAGCCCCAGCATTTT
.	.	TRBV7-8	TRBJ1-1	CASSFASPSGTLGNTEAFF	TGTGCCAGCAGCTTCGCCAGCCCCTCAGGGACTCTGGGGAACACTGAAGCTTTCTTT